The 10 T cell receptor beta chains below were found in one sample sequenced in a study of blood T cell repertoires in COVID-19. Libraries were prepared by immunoSEQ multiplex PCR; TCRdb keeps only in-frame clonotypes and omits some of them. Of approximately 100,000 clones in the sample, roughly 80% were seen once. Sequences were obtained from peripheral blood. The receptors were sampled from a man in his 60s with acute or convalescent COVID-19.

The V gene is TRBV18, the J gene TRBJ2-3, with D unresolved. Germline CDR1 is KGHSH and CDR2 is LQKENI. There are 13 residues in the CDR3. V lost 2 bases and J 6 bases, leaving 9 bases between the germline ends. The CDR3 protein is CASSPSQRDTQYF. The CDR3 DNA sequence: TGTGCCAGCTCACCAAGCCAACGGGATACGCAGTATTTT.

The rearrangement uses TRBV9 and TRBJ1-1; tentative D call: TRBD1 (5 bases). The CDR3 runs to 13 residues. Per the germline V gene, CDR1 is SGDLS and CDR2 is YYNGEE. V was trimmed by 2 bases and J by 3 bases, leaving 8 bases between them. CDR3 residues: CASSVRVDTEAFF. CDR3 nucleotide sequence: TGTGCCAGCAGCGTCAGGGTAGACACTGAAGCTTTCTTT.

This clone was counted a single time. The V call is TRBV6-1, the J call TRBJ2-4; D possibly corresponds to TRBD2 (5 bases). The CDR3 consists of 17 residues. Germline values: CDR1 MNHNS, CDR2 SASEGT. Trimming removed 0 bases at V and 7 bases at J, with 19 bases between. In nucleotides, the CDR3 is TGTGCCAGCAGTGAAGCCGTTCTAGCAACGCGTGGGAACATTCAGTACTTC. This sequence encodes CASSEAVLATRGNIQYF.

This rearrangement joins TRBV9 to TRBJ1-2; tentative D call: TRBD1 (6 bases). The germline CDR1 and CDR2 sequences are SGDLS and YYNGEE. Trimming cost V 4 bases and J 8 bases, with 15 bases left between them. This CDR3 region has 13 residues. CDR3 DNA: TGTGCCAGCAGCTCTACAGGGTATGAGGGCTACACCTTC. It is translated as CASSSTGYEGYTF.

The chain joins TRBV4-2 to TRBJ2-7; D is perhaps TRBD2 (5 bases). In germline, CDR1 is LGHNA, CDR2 YNFKEQ. V lost 3 bases and J 1 base, leaving 10 bases between the germline ends. The CDR3 spans 14 residues. This CDR3 reads CASSQGPGSYEQYF. Written as DNA, the CDR3 is TGTGCCAGCAGCCAGGGCCCGGGATCCTACGAGCAGTACTTC.

This rearrangement joins TRBV3-1 (or the pseudogene TRBV3-2) to TRBJ1-6, with unresolved D. Germline CDR1 is LGHDT and CDR2 is YNNKEL (reference sequence). The CDR3 runs to 13 residues. Trimming took off 4 bases at V and 7 bases at J, with 8 bases between the two ends. The CDR3 is CASSPVENSPLHF. The CDR3 nucleotides are TGTGCCAGCAGCCCGGTTGAAAATTCACCCCTCCACTTT.

This chain joins TRBV6-5 and TRBJ1-6, with 8 bases lining up with TRBD1. V dropped 7 bases and J dropped 10; count of bases not matched to a gene: 9. Germline loops: CDR1 MNHEY, CDR2 SVGAGI. CDR3 length: 14 amino acids. CDR3 nucleotide sequence: TGTGCCAGCAAAAATGGGCAGGGGGCCTCACCCCTCCACTTT. Translation gives CASKNGQGASPLHF.

The V and J genes are TRBV24-1 and TRBJ1-6; 8 nucleotides agree with TRBD1. The CDR3 extends over 12 amino acids. Germline lookup yields CDR1 KGHDR and CDR2 SFDVKD. The ends lost 11 bases at V and 7 bases at J; junction bases unmatched: 3. CDR3 coding DNA: TGTGCCATCAGGGGGCGGAATTCACCCCTCCACTTT. Translating gives CAIRGRNSPLHF.

This clone appeared a few times. As DNA, the CDR3 is TGCGCCAGCAGCCCAGGGACAGCTTCGTACAATGAGCAGTTCTTC. As protein: CASSPGTASYNEQFF. The J gene is TRBJ2-1, the V gene TRBV5-1; 7 bases align to TRBD1. J gave up 4 bases and V 4 bases, and 8 bases lay outside the gene matches. In germline, CDR1 is SGHRS, CDR2 YFSETQ. The CDR3 length is 15 residues.

The chain has TRBV12-3 or TRBV12-4 and TRBJ1-2; a possible D gene is TRBD1 (6 bases). CDR3 size: 13 residues. Trimming took off 4 bases at V and 7 bases at J, with 13 bases between the two ends. The CDR3 protein is CASSSQGGLGYTF. CDR3 coding DNA: TGTGCCAGCAGTTCACAGGGCGGGCTTGGCTACACCTTC.